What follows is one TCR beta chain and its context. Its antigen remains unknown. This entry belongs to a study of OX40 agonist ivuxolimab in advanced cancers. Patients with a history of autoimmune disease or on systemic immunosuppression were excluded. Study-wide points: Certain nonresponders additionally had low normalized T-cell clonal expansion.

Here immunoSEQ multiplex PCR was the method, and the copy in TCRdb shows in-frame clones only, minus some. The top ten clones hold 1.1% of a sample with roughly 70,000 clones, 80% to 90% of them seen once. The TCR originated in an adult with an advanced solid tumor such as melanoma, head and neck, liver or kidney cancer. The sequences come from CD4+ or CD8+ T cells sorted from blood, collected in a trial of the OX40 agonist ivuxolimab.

CDR3 sequence (DNA): TGCGCCAGCAGCCGAGGATTGGACGGAGCCCAATCAACTAATGAAAAACTGTTTTTT. This codes for CASSRGLDGAQSTNEKLFF. V and J are TRBV5-1 and TRBJ1-4; the D is unclear. V lost 4 bases and J lost 0, with 22 bases in between. The germline CDR1 and CDR2 sequences are SGHRS and YFSETQ. The CDR3 has 19 amino acids.